A single sample gave rise to the 6 T cell receptor beta chains below, sequenced in a study of naive and memory T cell subsets. Both TRBC1 and TRBC2 were covered by a beta constant-region primer of two equimolar oligonucleotides. A single record per CDR3 protein comes from TCRdb applying MiXCR to the UMI-ligation and nested PCR reads. The data show some 28,000 distinct CDR3 sequences, roughly 10% seen once. Material for sequencing was effector memory CD4+ T cells from blood. As to subset: effector memory, CD45RA- CD27-. These receptors all come from a human donor in good health.

This clonotype was observed at least ten times. The genes are TRBV20-1 and TRBJ2-4; tentative D call: TRBD1 (6 bases). The V gene's germline CDR1 is DFQATT and CDR2 SNEGSKA (reference sequence). Trimming shortened V by 4 bases and J by 3 bases, and 10 bases separated the two germline ends. The CDR3 has 13 amino acids. CDR3 DNA: TGCAGTGCTACAACAGGGTACAAAAACATTCAGTACTTC. Amino acid sequence: CSATTGYKNIQYF.

By sample share, this clonotype is large (0.1 to 1%). The chain combines TRBV20-1 with TRBJ2-5, with 9 bases identical to TRBD2. Germline V gene lookup returns CDR1 DFQATT and CDR2 SNEGSKA (reference sequence). The trim removed 4 bases at V and 4 bases at J, leaving 10 bases unmatched. The CDR3 has 15 amino acids. The CDR3 region is CSAKNPAAGGETQYF. In DNA, the CDR3 is TGCAGTGCTAAAAACCCCGCAGCGGGAGGAGAGACCCAGTACTTC.

Only a few counts were recorded for this clonotype. The chain employs TRBV7-8 and TRBJ2-7; 7 nucleotides agree with TRBD2. CDR1 and CDR2 from the germline V gene are SGHVS and FQNEAQ. The V and J ends lost 6 bases and 7 bases, in that order; junction bases with no gene match: 3. This CDR3 region has 11 residues. CDR3 sequence reads: CASSFGREQYF. In DNA form, the CDR3 reads TGTGCCAGCAGTTTCGGGAGGGAGCAGTACTTC.

This clonotype was observed a handful of times. The chain links TRBV4-2 to TRBJ2-1; the match to TRBD2 covers 8 bases. Unmatched junction bases numbered 1, after V lost 0 bases and J lost 12 bases. The CDR3 contains 12 residues. Germline CDR1 and CDR2: LGHNA and YNFKEQ. For the CDR3, the DNA is TGTGCCAGCAGCCAAGACGGGACTAGGCAGTTCTTC. This encodes CASSQDGTRQFF.

The chain recombines TRBV3-1 with TRBJ2-7; D is unclear. The CDR3 is 12 amino acids. CDR1 is LGHDT and CDR2 is YNNKEL in the germline V gene (reference sequence). V lost 0 bases, J lost 12 bases, and 12 bases lay in between. The CDR3 nucleotides read TGTGCCAGCAGCCAAGAAGGGAAAGTCCCGTACTTC. It specifies CASSQEGKVPYF.

The rearrangement links TRBV7-9 to TRBJ2-5, with TRBD1 matching over 9 bases. Germline V gives CDR1 SEHNR, CDR2 FQNEAQ (reference sequence). The CDR3 runs to 16 residues. Trimming cost V 0 bases and J 5 bases; bases outside gene matches: 7. CDR3 sequence reads: CASSLAQGQGLETQYF. The CDR3 DNA is TGTGCCAGCAGCTTAGCGCAGGGACAGGGTTTGGAGACCCAGTACTTC.